The sequence of this T cell receptor beta chain was determined in a study of blood T cell repertoires in COVID-19. At the level of the study: Whether acute or convalescent, the COVID-19 samples came from the United States, Italy and Spain.

In the authors' methods: Reference gene primer amplification gave nucleated cell count estimates. Method: immunoSEQ multiplex PCR; TCRdb's copy keeps in-frame clones and lacks some. V and J calls and clone size come straight from that table; D and trimming were deduced from the DNA. The table lists roughly 250,000 clones, approximately 84% of them singletons. This clone occurred once. Germline assignment: CDR1 SGHNT and CDR2 YYREEE (reference sequence). The CDR3 consists of 17 residues. V trimming: 0 bases; J trimming: 3 bases; junction bases outside the gene matches: 9. This chain links TRBV5-4 with TRBJ1-2, with 9 bases lining up with TRBD1. Sequenced: peripheral blood. This receptor was taken from a man aged 50-60 years with acute or convalescent COVID-19. In DNA form, the CDR3 reads TGTGCCAGCAGCTTGGCCCGTATGCGGACAGGGGACTATGGCTACACCTTC. This gives the protein CASSLARMRTGDYGYTF.